Described below is a single T cell receptor (beta chain) sequence and its context. The antigen is unknown. Through a sample-barcoded 5' primer and a J-beta primer mix, a second PCR was run for about 6 to 12 cycles. Every sample returned 2.5 million or more CDR3-containing paired-end reads. TCRdb reprocessed the 5' RACE reads with MiXCR, giving one entry per CDR3 protein. The data show 750,000 to 950,000 distinct CDR3 sequences, around half seen once. The entry originates in a study of blood T cells in healthy people across ages. Study results and caveats: TCR beta diversity per million T cells fell roughly linearly with age.

Isolating PBMCs gave at least 6.5 million of these cells per sample. The source material was blood. The sequence came from a man aged 80 or over in good health.

The CDR3 DNA is TGTGCCAGCAGCCCCGGTGGTACAGGGTGGGCAGATACGCAGTATTTT. Amino acid sequence: CASSPGGTGWADTQYF. The chain joins TRBV7-2 to TRBJ2-3; possible D gene TRBD1, 6 bases. The CDR3 is 16 amino acids. Trimming stripped 5 bases from V and 4 bases from J, with 19 bases between. Germline V lookup: CDR1 SGHTA, CDR2 FQGNSA.